This T cell receptor beta chain stems from a study of technical replicates of blood from several donors. To note about this clone: At one of its ends the junction is not consistent with the germline gene, which may arise from a read error.

This table comes from immunoSEQ multiplex PCR, and its TCRdb copy is limited to in-frame clones, with some not included. The sample records more than 90,000 clones, approximately 96% being singletons. Germline-derived CDR1 and CDR2 are SGHAT and FQNNGV. This CDR3 contains 18 residues. J is TRBJ2-6 and V is TRBV11-2; 9 nucleotides align to TRBD1. The origin of this receptor is a human donor in good health. Specimen: T cells isolated from PBMCs. Here the CDR3 DNA reads TGTGCCAGCAGCAATCGACCCGGGACAGGGTTTGGGACCAACGTCCTGACTTTC. This sequence encodes CASSNRPGTGFGTNVLTF.